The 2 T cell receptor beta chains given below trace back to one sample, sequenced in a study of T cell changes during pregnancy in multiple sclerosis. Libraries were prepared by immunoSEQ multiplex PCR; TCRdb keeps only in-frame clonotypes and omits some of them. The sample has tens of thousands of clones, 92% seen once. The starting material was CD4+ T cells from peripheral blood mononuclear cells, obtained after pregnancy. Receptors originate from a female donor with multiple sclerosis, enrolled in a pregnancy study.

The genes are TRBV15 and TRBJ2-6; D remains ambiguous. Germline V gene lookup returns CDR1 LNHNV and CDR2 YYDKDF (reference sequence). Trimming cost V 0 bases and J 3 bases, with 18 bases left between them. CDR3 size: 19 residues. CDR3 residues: CATSREFQQIFYGANVLTF. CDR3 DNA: TGTGCCACCAGCAGAGAGTTTCAACAGATTTTCTATGGGGCCAACGTCCTGACTTTC.

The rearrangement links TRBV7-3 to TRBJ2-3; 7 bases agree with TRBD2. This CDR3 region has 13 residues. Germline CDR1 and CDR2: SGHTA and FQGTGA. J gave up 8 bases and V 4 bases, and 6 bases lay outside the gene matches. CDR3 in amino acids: CASSSSGTSTQYF. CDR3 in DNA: TGTGCCAGCAGCTCTAGCGGCACAAGTACGCAGTATTTT.